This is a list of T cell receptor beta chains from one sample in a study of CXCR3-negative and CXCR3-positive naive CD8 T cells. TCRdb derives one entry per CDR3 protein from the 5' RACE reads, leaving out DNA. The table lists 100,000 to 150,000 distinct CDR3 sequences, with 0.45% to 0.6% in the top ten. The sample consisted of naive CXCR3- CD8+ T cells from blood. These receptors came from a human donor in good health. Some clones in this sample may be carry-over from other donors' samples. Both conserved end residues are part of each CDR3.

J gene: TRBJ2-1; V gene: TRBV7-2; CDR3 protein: CASSPRNEQFF
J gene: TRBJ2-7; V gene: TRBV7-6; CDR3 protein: CASSSLFGGSSYEQYF
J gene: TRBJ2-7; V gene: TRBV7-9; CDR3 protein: CASSLEGRTGEQYF
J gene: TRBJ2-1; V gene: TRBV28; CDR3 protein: CASSTTSWDEQFF
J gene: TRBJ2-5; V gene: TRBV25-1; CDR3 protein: CASSDDRARAKTQYF
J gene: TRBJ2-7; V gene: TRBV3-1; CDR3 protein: CASSQDMVYEQYF
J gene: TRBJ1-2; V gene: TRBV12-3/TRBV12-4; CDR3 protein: CASSSSQGKNYGYTF
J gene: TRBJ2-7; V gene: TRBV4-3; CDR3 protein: CASSQVAGLSYEQYF
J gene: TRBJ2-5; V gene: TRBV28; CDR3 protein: CASSLLAGPQETQYF
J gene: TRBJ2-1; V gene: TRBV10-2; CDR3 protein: CASSPFIGNEQFF
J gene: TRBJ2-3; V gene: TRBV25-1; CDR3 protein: CASSDLLIWTGGSFDTQYF
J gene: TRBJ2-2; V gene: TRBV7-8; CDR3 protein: CASSQAQGGGELFF
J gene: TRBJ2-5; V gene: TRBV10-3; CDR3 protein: CAISESGQGEETQYF
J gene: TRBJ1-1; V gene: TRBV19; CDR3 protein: CASSIAGANTEAFF
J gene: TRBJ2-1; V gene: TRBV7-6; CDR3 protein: CASSFRPTSGGNNEQFF
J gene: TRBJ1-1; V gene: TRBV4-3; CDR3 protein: CASSQDIGAYTVAFF
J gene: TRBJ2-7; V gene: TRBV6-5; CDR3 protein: CASSSGQEAPYEQYF
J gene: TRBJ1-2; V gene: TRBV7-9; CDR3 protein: CASSYQGVPLNSLYGYTF
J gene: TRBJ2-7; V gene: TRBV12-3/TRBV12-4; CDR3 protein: CASRTSFGHEQYF
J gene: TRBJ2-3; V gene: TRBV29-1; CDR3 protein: CSVVYLDTHYF
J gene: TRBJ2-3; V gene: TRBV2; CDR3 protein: CASGGQTRSTDTQYF
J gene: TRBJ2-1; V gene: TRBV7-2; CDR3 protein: CASSSRVPEQFF
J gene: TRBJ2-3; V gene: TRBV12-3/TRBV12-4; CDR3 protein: CASRGLIDLAGGTDTQYF
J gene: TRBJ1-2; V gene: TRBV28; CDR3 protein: CASSLFPAQGVDGYTF
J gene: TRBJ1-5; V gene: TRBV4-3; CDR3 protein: CASSQDRGQFTQPQHF
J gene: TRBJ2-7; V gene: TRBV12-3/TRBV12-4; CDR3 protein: CASSLSGGLTYEQYF
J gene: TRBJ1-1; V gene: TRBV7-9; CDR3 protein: CASSLDSWNTEAFF
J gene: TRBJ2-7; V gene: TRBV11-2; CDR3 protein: CASSLKPQDFGIYEQYF
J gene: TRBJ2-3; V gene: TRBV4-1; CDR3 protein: CASSQAVSSTDTQYF
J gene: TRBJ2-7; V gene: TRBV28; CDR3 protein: CASRPGPGLGGFGYEQYF
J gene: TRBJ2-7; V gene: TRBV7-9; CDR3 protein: CASSLAPPYKQYF
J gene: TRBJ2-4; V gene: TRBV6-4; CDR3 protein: CAGVVAKNIQYF
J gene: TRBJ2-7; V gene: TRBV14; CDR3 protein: CASSQIPSDEQYF
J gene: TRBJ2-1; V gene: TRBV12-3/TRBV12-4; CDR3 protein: CASSFASPMQFF
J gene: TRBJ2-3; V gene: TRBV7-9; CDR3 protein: CASSLELSRPGTDTQYF
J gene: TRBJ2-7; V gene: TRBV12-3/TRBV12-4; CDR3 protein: CASSSFSDREPYEQYF
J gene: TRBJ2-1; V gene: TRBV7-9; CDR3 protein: CASSLRDRVDEQFF
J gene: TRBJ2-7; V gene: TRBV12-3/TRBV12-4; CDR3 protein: CASSSFRAVAYEQYF
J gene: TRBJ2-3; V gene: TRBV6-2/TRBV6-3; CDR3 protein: CASSGGLAGVNTQYF
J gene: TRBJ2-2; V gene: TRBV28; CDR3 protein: CASSLRGQNTGELFF
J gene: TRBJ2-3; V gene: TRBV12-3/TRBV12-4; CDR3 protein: CASSLGGVADTQYF
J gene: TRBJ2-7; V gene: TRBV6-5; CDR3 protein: CASSYRLGEDYEQYF
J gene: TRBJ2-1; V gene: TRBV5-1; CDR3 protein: CASSYPTSGVYNEQFF
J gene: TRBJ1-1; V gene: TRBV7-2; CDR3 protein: CASSLGGLWNTEAFF
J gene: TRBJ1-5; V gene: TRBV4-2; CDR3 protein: CASSQFLGNQPQHF
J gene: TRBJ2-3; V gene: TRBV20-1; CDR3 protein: CSARDLGQSTDTQYF
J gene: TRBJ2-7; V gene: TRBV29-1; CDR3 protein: CSVDSGGGYEQYF
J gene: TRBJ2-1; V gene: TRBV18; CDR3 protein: CASSPAQAYEQYF
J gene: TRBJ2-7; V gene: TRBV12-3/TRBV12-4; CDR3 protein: CASSTDEFGAYEQYF
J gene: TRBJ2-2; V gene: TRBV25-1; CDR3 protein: CASSEVEESGELFF
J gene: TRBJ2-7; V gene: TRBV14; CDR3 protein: CASSSRREAYEQYF
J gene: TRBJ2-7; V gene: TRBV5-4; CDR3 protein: CASSGYRDSLPDEQYF
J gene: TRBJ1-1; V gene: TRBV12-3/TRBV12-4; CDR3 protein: CASISGNTEAFF
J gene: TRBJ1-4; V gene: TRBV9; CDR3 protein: CASSVGGTGSEKLFF
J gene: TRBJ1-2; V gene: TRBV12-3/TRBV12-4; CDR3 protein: CASSLAGDRGLSEGYTF
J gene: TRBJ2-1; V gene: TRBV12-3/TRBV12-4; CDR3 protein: CASSFLEGGPKNEQFF
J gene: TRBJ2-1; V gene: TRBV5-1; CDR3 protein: CASSWSSGSGNEQFF